This T cell receptor beta chain was obtained from a study of T cell responses to AZD1222 COVID-19 vaccine. General study results and limits: Nearly half of spike-specific TCRs reportedly target variant regions that are unmutated in the B.1.351 and B.1.1.7 variants.

Note on this clone: Its matching antigen is unknown.

Libraries were prepared by immunoSEQ multiplex PCR; TCRdb keeps only in-frame clonotypes and omits some of them. The sample lists tens of thousands of clones; around 88% were seen once. This receptor was identified in an adult in good health. This specimen consisted of peripheral blood, obtained on day 0 of AZD1222 vaccination.

CDR3 DNA: TGCGCCAGCAGCCCAGGAGGACATTCAAAGGGGATTAACACTGAAGCTTTCTTT. This codes for CASSPGGHSKGINTEAFF. The rearrangement links TRBV5-1 to TRBJ1-1, with D possibly being TRBD1 (5 bases). The CDR3 runs 18 residues. CDR1 is SGHRS and CDR2 is YFSETQ in the germline V gene. Trimming stripped 4 bases from V and 2 bases from J, with 24 bases between.